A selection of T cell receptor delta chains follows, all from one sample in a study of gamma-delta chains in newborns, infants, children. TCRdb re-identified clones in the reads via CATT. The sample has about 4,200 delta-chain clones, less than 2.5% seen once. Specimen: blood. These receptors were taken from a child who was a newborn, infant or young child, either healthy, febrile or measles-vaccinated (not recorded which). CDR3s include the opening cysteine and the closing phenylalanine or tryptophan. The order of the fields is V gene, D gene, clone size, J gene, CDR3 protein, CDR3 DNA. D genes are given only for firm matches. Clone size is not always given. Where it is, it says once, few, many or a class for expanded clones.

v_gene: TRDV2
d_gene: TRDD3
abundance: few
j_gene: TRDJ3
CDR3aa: CACDTLGESSWDTRQMFF
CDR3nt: TGTGCCTGTGACACTCTGGGGGAAAGCTCCTGGGACACCCGACAGATGTTTTTC

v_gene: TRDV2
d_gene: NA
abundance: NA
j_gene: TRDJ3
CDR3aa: CACDPLYSWDTRQMFF
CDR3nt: TGTGCCTGTGACCCACTCTACTCCTGGGACACCCGACAGATGTTTTTC

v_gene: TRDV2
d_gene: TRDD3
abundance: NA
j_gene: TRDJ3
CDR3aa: CACDVLGDSSWDTRQMFF
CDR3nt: TGTGCCTGTGACGTACTGGGGGATTCCTCCTGGGACACCCGACAGATGTTTTTC

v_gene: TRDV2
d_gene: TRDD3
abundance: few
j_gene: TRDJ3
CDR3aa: CACDILGATWDTRQMFF
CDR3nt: TGTGCCTGTGACATACTGGGGGCCACCTGGGACACCCGACAGATGTTTTTC

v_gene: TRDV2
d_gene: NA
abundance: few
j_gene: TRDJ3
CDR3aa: CACDTVWASWDTRQMFF
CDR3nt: TGTGCCTGTGACACCGTCTGGGCCTCCTGGGACACCCGACAGATGTTTTTC

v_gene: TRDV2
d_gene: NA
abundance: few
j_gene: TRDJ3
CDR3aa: CACDTEWDSSWDTRQMFF
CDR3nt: TGTGCCTGTGACACGGAGTGGGATTCTTCCTGGGACACCCGACAGATGTTTTTC

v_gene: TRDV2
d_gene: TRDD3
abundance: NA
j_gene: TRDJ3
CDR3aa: CACDTVWGIVGSWDTRQMFF
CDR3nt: TGTGCCTGTGACACCGTCTGGGGGATAGTCGGCTCCTGGGACACCCGACAGATGTTTTTC

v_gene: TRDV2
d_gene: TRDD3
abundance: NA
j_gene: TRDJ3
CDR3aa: CACDTVLGEPSSWDTRQMFF
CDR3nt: TGTGCCTGTGACACCGTACTGGGGGAACCGTCCTCCTGGGACACCCGACAGATGTTTTTC

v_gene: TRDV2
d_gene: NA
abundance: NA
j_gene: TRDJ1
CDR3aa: CACDKLLGHTDKLIF
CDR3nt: TGTGCCTGTGACAAACTACTGGGCCACACCGATAAACTCATCTTT

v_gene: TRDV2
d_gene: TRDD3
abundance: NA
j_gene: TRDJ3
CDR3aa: CACDAVVGDTGSWDTRQMFF
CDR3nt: TGTGCCTGTGACGCGGTGGTGGGGGATACGGGCTCCTGGGACACCCGACAGATGTTTTTC

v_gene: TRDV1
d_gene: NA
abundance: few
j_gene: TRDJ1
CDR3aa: CALGELGTDKLIF
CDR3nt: TGTGCTCTTGGGGAACTGGGAACCGATAAACTCATCTTT

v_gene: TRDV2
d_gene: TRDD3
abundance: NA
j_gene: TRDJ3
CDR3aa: CACDTVWGIQSWDTRQMFF
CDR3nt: TGTGCCTGTGACACCGTCTGGGGGATACAATCCTGGGACACCCGACAGATGTTTTTC

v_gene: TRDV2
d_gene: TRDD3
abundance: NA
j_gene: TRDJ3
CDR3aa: CACDTWGMPVSWDTRQMFF
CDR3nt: TGTGCCTGTGACACCTGGGGGATGCCGGTCTCCTGGGACACCCGACAGATGTTTTTC

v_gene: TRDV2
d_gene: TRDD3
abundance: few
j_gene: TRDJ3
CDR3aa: CACDTLGDISWDTRQMFF
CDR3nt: TGTGCCTGTGACACCTTGGGGGATATTTCCTGGGACACCCGACAGATGTTTTTC

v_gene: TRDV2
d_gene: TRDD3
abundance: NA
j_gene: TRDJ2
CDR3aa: CACDTLGDRTAQLFF
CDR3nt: TGTGCCTGTGACACTCTGGGGGACCGGACAGCACAACTCTTCTTT

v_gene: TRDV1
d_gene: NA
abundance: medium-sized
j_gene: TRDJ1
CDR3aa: CALGELGPSVLHDKLIF
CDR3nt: TGTGCTCTTGGGGAACTTGGCCCCTCCGTACTGCACGATAAACTCATCTTT

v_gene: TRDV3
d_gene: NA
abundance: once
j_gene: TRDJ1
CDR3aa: CAIPSYLTGGPYTDKLIF
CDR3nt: TGTGCCATACCTTCCTACCTGACTGGGGGACCGTACACCGATAAACTCATCTTT

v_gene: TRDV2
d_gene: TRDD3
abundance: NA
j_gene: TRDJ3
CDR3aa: CACDTGGYLSWDTRQMFF
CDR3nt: TGTGCCTGTGACACCGGGGGATACCTCTCCTGGGACACCCGACAGATGTTTTTC

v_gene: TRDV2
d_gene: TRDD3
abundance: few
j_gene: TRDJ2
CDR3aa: CACSLWGIPFRPAQLFF
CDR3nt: TGTGCCTGCTCCCTCTGGGGGATACCCTTCCGACCAGCACAACTCTTCTTT

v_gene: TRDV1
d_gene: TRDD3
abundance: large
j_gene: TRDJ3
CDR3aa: CALGELNAWGPTWDTRQMFF
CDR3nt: TGTGCTCTTGGGGAACTAAACGCCTGGGGGCCTACCTGGGACACCCGACAGATGTTTTTC

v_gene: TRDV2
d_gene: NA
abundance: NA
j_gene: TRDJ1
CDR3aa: CACDPLSRGYTDKLIF
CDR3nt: TGTGCCTGTGACCCTTTATCTCGGGGTTACACCGATAAACTCATCTTT

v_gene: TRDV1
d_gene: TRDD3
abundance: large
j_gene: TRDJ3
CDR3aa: CALGEYWGIPWDTRQMFF
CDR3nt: TGTGCTCTTGGGGAGTACTGGGGGATACCCTGGGACACCCGACAGATGTTTTTC

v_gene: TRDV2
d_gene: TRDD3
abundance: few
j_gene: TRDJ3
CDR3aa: CACDGVLGDMSWDTRQMFF
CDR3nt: TGTGCCTGTGACGGAGTACTGGGGGATATGTCCTGGGACACCCGACAGATGTTTTTC

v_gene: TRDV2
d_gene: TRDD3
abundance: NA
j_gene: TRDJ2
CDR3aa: CACDTWGIQGVAQPFF
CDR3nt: TGTGCCTGTGACACCTGGGGGATACAAGGAGTAGCACAACCCTTCTTT

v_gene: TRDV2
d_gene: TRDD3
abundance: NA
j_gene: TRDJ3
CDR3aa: CACDTGLLGDRWLSSWDTRQMFF
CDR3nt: TGTGCCTGTGACACCGGATTACTGGGGGATAGGTGGTTGAGCTCCTGGGACACCCGACAGATGTTTTTC

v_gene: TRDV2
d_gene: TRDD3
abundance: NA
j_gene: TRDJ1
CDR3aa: CAYVEVGIQAYTDKLIF
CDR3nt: TGTGCCTATGTAGAGGTGGGGATACAGGCGTACACCGATAAACTCATCTTT

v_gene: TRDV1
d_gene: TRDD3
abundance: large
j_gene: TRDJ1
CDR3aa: CALGKRWGIRDKLIF
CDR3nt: TGTGCTCTTGGGAAGAGATGGGGGATACGCGATAAACTCATCTTT

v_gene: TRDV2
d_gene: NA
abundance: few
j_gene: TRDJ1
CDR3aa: CACSFLLGIQRTDKLIF
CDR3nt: TGTGCCTGCTCCTTCCTACTGGGGATACAGCGCACCGATAAACTCATCTTT

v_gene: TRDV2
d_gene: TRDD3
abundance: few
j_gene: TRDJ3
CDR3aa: CACDPTGGPGSWDTRQMFF
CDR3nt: TGTGCCTGTGACCCTACTGGGGGGCCCGGCTCCTGGGACACCCGACAGATGTTTTTC